The next 12 T cell receptor beta chains were all read from a single sample in a study of blood T cell repertoires in COVID-19. Method: immunoSEQ multiplex PCR; TCRdb's copy keeps in-frame clones and lacks some. The repertoire holds approximately 160,000 clones, with more than 75% as singletons. Material for sequencing was PBMCs or T cells enriched from blood (not recorded which). These receptors all come from a woman in her fifties or sixties who had recovered from COVID-19.

This chain connects TRBV30 to TRBJ2-1, with TRBD2 identical over 8 bases. The junction had 18 bases not matched to a gene; V was cut back by 7 bases and J by 7 bases. The CDR3 loop spans 16 amino acids. Germline CDR1 GTSNPN, CDR2 SVGIG (reference sequence). The CDR3 is CASILYWSGSKNEQFF. The CDR3 DNA reads TGTGCCTCAATCCTCTATTGGAGCGGGAGTAAAAATGAGCAGTTCTTC. The full variable domain, its missing parts supplied by reference TRBV30 and TRBJ2-1, is SQTIHQWPATLVQPVGSPLSLECTVEGTSNPNLYWYRQAAGRGLQLLFYSVGIGQISSEVPQNLSASRPQDRQFILSSKKLLLSDSGFYLCASILYWSGSKNEQFFGPGTRLTVL.

The rearrangement uses TRBV6-6 and TRBJ1-1, with 8 bases aligning to TRBD1. The CDR3 is 12 amino acids. V shed 4 bases, J shed 11 bases, and the junction held 6 bases outside the gene matches. Germline V gene data show CDR1 as MNHNY and CDR2 as SVGAGI (reference sequence). CDR3 sequence reads: CASSLSTGEAFF. DNA of the CDR3: TGTGCCAGCAGTTTATCGACAGGGGAGGCTTTCTTT.

The V and J genes are TRBV28 and TRBJ2-4; D uncertain. Germline V gives CDR1 MDHEN, CDR2 SYDVKM. The V end was cut by 4 bases, the J end by 1 base, with 8 bases between. CDR3 length: 14 residues. Here the CDR3 DNA reads TGTGCCAGCAGTTCGGCCGGGGCCAAAAACATTCAGTACTTC. Its translation is CASSSAGAKNIQYF.

V is TRBV14 and J is TRBJ2-2; perhaps TRBD2 as D (5 bases). Germline CDR1 SGHDN, CDR2 FVKESK. V gave up 4 bases and J gave up 3 bases, with 21 bases separating them. CDR3 length equals 18 residues. Here the CDR3 DNA reads TGTGCCAGCAGCCCCGCCCGATCTACTAGATTTGACACCGGGGAGCTGTTTTTT. This encodes CASSPARSTRFDTGELFF.

V gene TRBV2 combines with J gene TRBJ2-2; 7 positions match TRBD2. The CDR3 consists of 15 residues. Per the germline V gene, CDR1 is SNHLY and CDR2 is FYNNEI. Germline trimming cut 5 bases from V and 4 bases from J; bases unmatched to any gene: 7. In DNA, the CDR3 is TGTGCCAGCAGTCAAACGCGGGAGTCCACCGGGGAGCTGTTTTTT. It translates to CASSQTRESTGELFF.

This chain uses TRBV19 with TRBJ2-7; 8 bases match TRBD1. The J segment lost 4 bases and the V segment lost 6 bases, leaving 8 bases of the junction unmatched. This CDR3 is 14 amino acids long. The germline CDR1 and CDR2 sequences are LNHDA and SQIVND (reference sequence). CDR3 nucleotide sequence: TGTGCCAGTAGGAGGACAGGGAATTCTTACGAGCAGTACTTC. Its translation: CASRRTGNSYEQYF.

This chain joins TRBV4-1 and TRBJ1-3; no firm D call. Trimming removed 0 bases at V and 0 bases at J, with 12 bases between. The CDR3 sequence is 17 residues long. Germline V CDR1 and CDR2: MGHRA, YSYEKL. Written as DNA, the CDR3 is TGCGCCAGCAGCCAAGATTATGACTCTAGCTCTGGAAACACCATATATTTT. It specifies CASSQDYDSSSGNTIYF.

The rearrangement links TRBV7-2 to TRBJ2-7; no definite D call. Germline assignment: CDR1 SGHTA and CDR2 FQGNSA. CDR3 length: 12 residues. Trimming cost V 8 bases and J 3 bases, with 11 bases left between them. CDR3 sequence: CASRENGYEQYF. The CDR3 DNA reads TGTGCCAGCCGAGAGAATGGCTACGAGCAGTACTTC.

The V and J genes are TRBV28 and TRBJ1-2, with D maybe TRBD1 (6 bases). V lost 2 bases and J 7 bases, leaving 11 bases between the germline ends. CDR1 and CDR2 (germline): MDHEN, SYDVKM. This CDR3 region has 13 residues. CDR3 DNA sequence: TGTGCCAGCAGTTTACCCCCAGGGGCTGGCTACACCTTC. It is translated as CASSLPPGAGYTF.

This clone has more than one count but fewer than ten. The chain is built from TRBV2 and TRBJ2-2; 13 bases match TRBD2. Germline assignment: CDR1 SNHLY and CDR2 FYNNEI. V lost 6 bases to trimming and J lost 3 bases; unmatched junction nucleotides: 7. This CDR3 is 17 amino acids long. The DNA of the CDR3 is TGTGCCAGCAGCGGTGGACTAGCGGGAGATTACACCGGGGAGCTGTTTTTT. Encoded protein: CASSGGLAGDYTGELFF.

The rearrangement joins TRBV4-1 to TRBJ2-1; maybe TRBD2 (5 bases). V dropped 5 bases and J dropped 2 bases, with 25 bases sitting between them. Germline V gene sequence: CDR1 MGHRA, CDR2 YSYEKL. This CDR3 contains 19 residues. Here the CDR3 reads CASSKPNSSTTKPYNEQFF. DNA of the CDR3: TGCGCCAGCAGCAAACCAAACTCCTCTACGACTAAGCCCTACAATGAGCAGTTCTTC.

This chain uses TRBV6-2 or TRBV6-3 with TRBJ2-2, with no clear D. The V end was cut by 0 bases, the J end by 5 bases, with 10 bases between. The CDR3 runs to 15 residues. The germline gives CDR1 MNHEY, CDR2 SVGEGT. The CDR3 protein is CASSYSPSWTGELFF. CDR3 DNA: TGTGCCAGCAGTTACTCGCCTAGTTGGACCGGGGAGCTGTTTTTT.